This TCR beta chain was captured in a study of CD8+CD57+ T cells in acquired aplastic anemia. Findings and limits, study-wide: Overlap between patients and controls comprised twenty-nine CD8+ CDR3 sequences.

Patients selected for sequencing had displayed CD8+CD57+ cell expansion by flow cytometry. At blood sampling, none of the patients had yet received therapy. Genomic DNA was employed as the template in profiling TCR beta VDJ and CDR3. TCRdb used MiXCR to reprocess the reads, holding one entry per CDR3 protein. The sample includes about 120,000 distinct CDR3 sequences, almost 40% of them seen just once. V shed 1 base and J shed 6 bases, with 7 bases lying between them. The CDR3 length is 13 residues. Per the germline V gene, CDR1 is SGHNT and CDR2 is YENEEA. Ten or more counts support this clonotype. Its antigen is unknown.

The rearrangement links TRBV11-3 to TRBJ1-3; D unclear. Sequencing was performed on sorted CD4+, CD8+, or CD8+CD57+ T cells (not recorded which) from PBMCs. This clonotype was sampled from a human donor with aplastic anemia. The CDR3, as DNA: TGTGCCAGCAGCTTAGGCCAGGAAAACACCATATATTTT. Translating it yields CASSLGQENTIYF.